This TCR beta chain appears in the sequencing data of a study of CD8+ T cells in alopecia areata listed by TCRdb under 2018. About the investigation overall: The treated patients, all with moderate-to-severe alopecia areata, were enrolled in an open-label pilot trial of oral tofacitinib given at 5 to 10 mg twice daily. On the human side, TCRbeta sequencing was run on scalp tissue and on sorted CD4+ and CD8+ peripheral blood T cells from healthy controls and from alopecia areata patients with either patchy or totalis/universalis disease. Scalp clonality was compared among normal scalp (n=4), patchy alopecia areata scalp (n=8), and alopecia totalis/universalis scalp (n=8). The SALT score, which quantifies the percentage of affected scalp surface area, was used to measure disease severity in treated patients. In both human patients and the C3H/HeJ mouse model, the study applied high-throughput TCRbeta sequencing to look at T cell clonal expansion in alopecia areata. Tofacitinib was administered for 6 to 18 months, and 6 months of follow-up off drug were then conducted to assess delayed response and recurrence. RNA was obtained with the PAXgene miRNA kit for fixed scalp, the miRNeasy kit for PBMCs, and the RNeasy kit for mouse skin. Biopsies were taken from tofacitinib-treated patients at baseline and at 4 and 24 weeks of treatment, and a later scalp biopsy was taken in several of the tofacitinib-treated patients. TCRbeta CDR3 regions were amplified by immunoSEQ multiplex PCR with 35 Vbeta forward and 13 Jbeta reverse primers. Paper-wide results and their limitations: Resident alphabeta T cells in normal human skin are also sequenced, complicating scalp TCR repertoire analysis, unlike mouse skin dominated by gammadelta T cells. During tofacitinib treatment, many expanded lesional clones stuck around in both scalp and blood, and this persistence may partly explain why relapse happens after treatment is stopped. Because the treated cohort was small and had just a single nonresponder, larger studies are needed to establish links between baseline CD8+ expansion and response. Higher clonality and more expanded CD8+ clones were observed in lesional scalp than in normal scalp, particularly in alopecia totalis/universalis, a finding suggestive of antigenic drive. Tofacitinib significantly lowered scalp clonality and the number of expanded CD8+ clones among the top 100 scalp clones. Shared TCR sequences between patients were less evident than in mice, which may be partly attributable to HLA diversity in the patient population.

The intended sense of this specimen's time point label: roughly 24 weeks on oral tofacitinib. What the treatment or condition label conveys for this sample: oral pan-JAK inhibitor, 5-10 mg twice daily. Lesional scalp punch biopsies and peripheral blood were obtained from alopecia areata patients. PBMCs were separated by density centrifugation and stained for CD3, CD4 and CD8, after which CD4+ and CD8+ T cells were sorted on a FACSAria. For CDR1 and CDR2, the germline V gene (reference sequence) lists GTSNPN and SVGIG. V was cut back by 5 bases and J by 6 bases, leaving a gap of 16 bases between them. Its CDR3 holds 13 amino acids, cysteine through phenylalanine. Kept here is only the CDR3 DNA, which spans 39 bases and is read in frame from base 1. Comment on this clone: It has no known antigen specificity. No much larger clone exists at a distance of one base, and base qualities are not known.

Library creation used the immunoSEQ multiplex PCR assay. To provide template for TCR sequencing, every sample had RNA extracted and reverse transcribed into cDNA. SuperScript III was used for first-strand cDNA synthesis, primed with a 2:1 mix of oligo-dT and random hexamers. A synthetic immune receptor repertoire was used to assess amplification bias, and residual bias was removed computationally. Regarding the original processing steps: Raw reads were preprocessed to remove errors, and CDR3 was defined by IMGT conventions from the conserved cysteine to phenylalanine. Clonality was computed by normalizing Shannon entropy by log2 of the number of productive unique TCRs and subtracting the result from 1. Whether each scalp clone was CD4 or CD8 was inferred by checking scalp TCRbeta sequences against the CD4 and CD8 repertoires from sorted blood. TCRdb limited this immuneACCESS table to in-frame rearrangements with V and J called. A share of clones is missing; checked studies link under half to unresolved V genes, and the rest is unexplained. V, J and clone size reflect that table, while D and trimming were determined from the DNA. The sample yields approximately 280,000 clones; about 62% were counted once. The ten most abundant clones make up around 1.7% of the sample.

This receptor was identified in a human donor with alopecia areata. The rearrangement joined TRBV30 to TRBJ1-2, with TRBD1 as a weak D call on 5 bases. The sequencing used CD4+ T cells sorted from blood, collected at week 24, from a patient treated with tofacitinib. The CDR3 region has the sequence CAWRPRDLHGYTF. The base sequence is TGTGCCTGGCGACCCCGGGACCTCCATGGCTACACCTTC.